The 4 T cell receptor beta chains reported below all come from one sample, sequenced in a study of T cell repertoires in cytomegalovirus infection. Antigens for these TCRs are unknown. TCRdb called the reads again in MiXCR, with one record for every CDR3 protein. The profile covers roughly 800,000 distinct CDR3 sequences, with almost 30% appearing a single time and about an eighth taken by the ten largest. Specimen: cultured CD8+ T cells from PBMCs, collected from culture after CMV antigen stimulation. The receptors were sampled from a human donor in good health (CMV status not recorded). Some clones in this sample may be carry-over from other donors' samples.

The sample holds a few counts of this clonotype. The J gene is TRBJ2-7, the V gene TRBV7-4; no reliable D call. The germline CDR1 and CDR2 sequences are SGHVT and SQSDAQ. The CDR3 consists of 11 residues. Trimming shortened V by 5 bases and J by 3 bases, and 5 bases separated the two germline ends. The CDR3 DNA reads TGTGCCAGCAGCCTATTCTACGAGCAGTACGTC. Protein: CASSLFYEQYV.

This clonotype appeared a few times. The V and J genes are TRBV20-1 and TRBJ1-2; the D is unclear. Germline-derived CDR1 and CDR2 are DFQATT and SNEGSKA (reference sequence). The CDR3 totals 11 residues. V shed 0 bases and J shed 8 bases, with 7 bases lying between them. CDR3 sequence reads: CSARDQGGYTF. Written as DNA, the CDR3 is TGCAGTGCTAGAGATCAAGGGGGCTACACCTTC.

This clonotype was counted many times. The gene calls are TRBV7-6 and TRBJ1-1; D is unclear. Germline CDR1 and CDR2: SGHVS and FNYEAQ. The germline V and J ends were trimmed by 5 bases and 1 base, with 2 bases remaining between them. This CDR3 comprises 11 residues. The CDR3 nucleotides read TGTGCCAGCAGCACGAACACTGAAGCTTTCTTT. As protein: CASSTNTEAFF. Based on the CDR3 plus reference TRBV7-6 and TRBJ1-1, the full variable domain is GAGVSQSPRYKVTKRGQDVALRCDPISGHVSLYWYRQALGQGPEFLTYFNYEAQQDKSGLPNDRFSAERPEGSISTLTIQRTEQRDSAMYRCASSTNTEAFFGQGTRLTVV.

This clonotype was observed a few times. This chain connects TRBV19 to TRBJ1-1; TRBD1 is a possible D gene (6 bases). Trimming left V 1 base short and J 3 bases short, with 9 bases between. Germline lookup yields CDR1 LNHDA and CDR2 SQIVND (reference sequence). The CDR3 has 14 amino acids. CDR3: CASSIVAGDTEAFF. CDR3 DNA sequence: TGTGCCAGTAGTATAGTGGCAGGGGACACTGAAGCTTTCTTT.